This T cell receptor (beta chain) was sequenced for a study of blood T cell repertoires in COVID-19. Background on the study: T cells, B-cell-depleted T cells, or PBMCs supplied cDNA or gDNA.

In germline, CDR1 is SGHRS, CDR2 YFSETQ. The CDR3 length is 14 residues. Deletions cut 4 bases from V and 1 base from J, with 11 bases between. As processed by the authors: Counts of nucleated cells, estimated from reference gene primer amplification, were obtained. The data were produced by immunoSEQ multiplex PCR, yet TCRdb's version contains in-frame clones alone and is incomplete. From that table come the V and J calls and clone size; the DNA was used to work out D and trimming. The data show some 250,000 clones, 70% to 90% seen once. The chain combines TRBV5-1 with TRBJ1-1; the D gene is possibly TRBD1 (6 bases). Material for sequencing was peripheral blood. The clonotype comes from a woman younger than 45 with acute or convalescent COVID-19. DNA of the CDR3: TGCGCCAGCAGCATCGGGACACAGAACACTGAAGCTTTCTTT. Translation gives CASSIGTQNTEAFF.